A selection of T cell receptor beta chains follows, all from one sample in a study of early T cells in non-severe SARS-CoV-2 infection. TCRdb processed the 5' RACE reads anew with MiXCR; each CDR3 protein has one entry. The table has about 60,000 distinct CDR3 sequences, 10% to 15% seen once; the top ten hold 4.5% to 5.5%. Sample: whole blood. These TCRs come from an adult who was a healthcare worker with PCR-confirmed SARS-CoV-2 infection or an uninfected control (not recorded which). The CDR3 runs from the conserved cysteine through the conserved F or W. The D gene is left open where the match is weak. The size field is filled for only some rows; it gives once, few, many or a size class.

clone_size | j_call | d_call | v_call | cdr3_aa | cdr3_nt
few | TRBJ2-1 | - | TRBV3-1 | CASSQARGGRSYNEQFF | TGTGCCAGCAGCCAAGCGCGGGGCGGGCGCTCCTACAATGAGCAGTTCTTC
- | TRBJ2-5 | - | TRBV20-1 | CSARVLIRGGQETQYF | TGCAGTGCTAGAGTACTTATAAGGGGGGGCCAAGAGACCCAGTACTTC
- | TRBJ1-6 | - | TRBV3-1 | CASSPTDYNSPLHF | TGTGCCAGCAGCCCGACAGATTATAATTCACCCCTCCACTTT
- | TRBJ2-3 | TRBD1 | TRBV7-9 | CASSSGTGSTDTQYF | TGTGCCAGCAGTTCCGGGACAGGGTCCACAGATACGCAGTATTTT
many | TRBJ2-5 | TRBD1 | TRBV10-1 | CASSWDRGETQYF | TGCGCCAGCAGTTGGGACAGGGGGGAGACCCAGTACTTC
many | TRBJ2-3 | - | TRBV3-1 | CASSQVGGAETQYF | TGTGCCAGCAGCCAAGTGGGCGGGGCCGAGACGCAGTATTTT
many | TRBJ2-1 | TRBD2 | TRBV7-2 | CASSSKGLAGGSSYNEQFF | TGTGCCAGCAGCTCAAAAGGACTAGCGGGGGGGAGCTCCTACAATGAGCAGTTCTTC
- | TRBJ2-5 | TRBD2 | TRBV28 | CASSSGRHQETQYF | TGTGCCAGCAGTAGCGGGAGGCACCAAGAGACCCAGTACTTC
- | TRBJ1-4 | - | TRBV18 | CASSSRGPLEKLFF | TGTGCCAGCTCTTCCAGGGGTCCCCTAGAAAAACTGTTTTTT
few | TRBJ2-1 | TRBD2 | TRBV5-1 | CASSLTSGGAVNEQFF | TGCGCCAGCAGCTTGACTAGCGGGGGGGCAGTCAATGAGCAGTTCTTC
- | TRBJ2-1 | TRBD2 | TRBV28 | CASSLLAGAGNEQFF | TGTGCCAGCAGTTTATTAGCGGGAGCTGGGAATGAGCAGTTCTTC
few | TRBJ2-1 | - | TRBV5-4 | CASSSPSVSSYNEQFF | TGTGCCAGCAGCTCCCCTAGCGTAAGCTCCTACAATGAGCAGTTCTTC
- | TRBJ1-5 | - | TRBV29-1 | CSVRVAGFDQPQHF | TGCAGCGTCCGGGTGGCAGGGTTCGATCAGCCCCAGCATTTT
many | TRBJ2-7 | TRBD1 | TRBV9 | CASSPRTGEDEQYF | TGTGCCAGCAGCCCTCGGACAGGGGAAGACGAGCAGTACTTC
few | TRBJ2-3 | - | TRBV9 | CASSPMSADTQYF | TGTGCCAGCAGCCCTATGTCGGCAGATACGCAGTATTTT
few | TRBJ2-3 | TRBD2 | TRBV6-2/TRBV6-3 | CASSYPPGLAGGLIKDTQYF | TGTGCCAGCAGTTACCCCCCCGGACTAGCGGGGGGGCTAATCAAAGATACGCAGTATTTT
- | TRBJ2-3 | - | TRBV9 | CASSTRSGTPTDTQYF | TGTGCCAGCAGCACCCGTAGCGGAACCCCTACAGATACGCAGTATTTT
- | TRBJ2-6 | - | TRBV6-2/TRBV6-3 | CAAKPGSGANVLTF | TGTGCCGCTAAACCCGGCTCTGGGGCCAACGTCCTGACTTTC
- | TRBJ1-2 | - | TRBV19 | CASSILQGIGYTF | TGTGCCAGTAGTATTTTGCAGGGGATTGGCTACACCTTC
- | TRBJ2-3 | - | TRBV5-1 | CASSEGGISTDTQYF | TGCGCCAGCAGCGAAGGGGGAATTAGCACAGATACGCAGTATTTT
few | TRBJ2-1 | - | TRBV7-2 | CASSLDIGSSAYNEQFF | TGTGCCAGCAGCTTAGATATAGGGTCTAGCGCCTACAATGAGCAGTTCTTC
many | TRBJ2-3 | TRBD2 | TRBV7-9 | CASSPKWRVAGVIDTQYF | TGTGCCAGCAGCCCGAAATGGAGGGTAGCGGGAGTGATAGATACGCAGTATTTT
- | TRBJ2-2 | - | TRBV11-2 | CASSLYREPTGELFF | TGTGCCAGCAGCTTATACAGAGAACCCACCGGGGAGCTGTTTTTT
- | TRBJ2-1 | - | TRBV5-1 | CASSFGGGDEQFF | TGCGCCAGCAGCTTCGGGGGCGGAGATGAGCAGTTCTTC
- | TRBJ2-6 | - | TRBV4-2 | CASSQVAGSSSGANVLTF | TGTGCCAGCAGCCAAGTGGCCGGGTCCAGCTCTGGGGCCAACGTCCTGACTTTC
few | TRBJ2-1 | TRBD2 | TRBV5-6 | CASSPGLAGGYNEQFF | TGTGCCAGCAGCCCGGGACTAGCGGGGGGGTACAATGAGCAGTTCTTC
- | TRBJ2-3 | TRBD1 | TRBV5-1 | CASSWTGTDTQYF | TGCGCCAGCAGCTGGACAGGGACAGATACGCAGTATTTT
- | TRBJ1-3 | - | TRBV4-3 | CASSQDLRPGSLSGNTIYF | TGCGCCAGCAGCCAAGATCTAAGACCGGGTTCCCTCTCTGGAAACACCATATATTTT
many | TRBJ1-6 | - | TRBV5-1 | CASSLSLGNSPLHF | TGCGCCAGCAGCTTGTCTCTGGGTAATTCACCCCTCCACTTT
- | TRBJ2-2 | - | TRBV20-1 | CSAYQTGNTGELFF | TGCAGTGCCTACCAAACAGGGAACACCGGGGAGCTGTTTTTT
- | TRBJ1-1 | - | TRBV7-2 | CASSPSGTANTEAFF | TGTGCCAGCAGCCCCTCAGGGACTGCGAACACTGAAGCTTTCTTT
few | TRBJ2-2 | - | TRBV7-9 | CASSFAPTNTGELFF | TGTGCCAGCAGCTTCGCGCCTACGAACACCGGGGAGCTGTTTTTT
few | TRBJ1-2 | - | TRBV20-1 | CSARKGEGITYGYTF | TGCAGTGCTAGAAAGGGGGAGGGTATCACCTATGGCTACACCTTC
- | TRBJ2-7 | - | TRBV7-9 | CANSLGDEQYF | TGTGCCAACAGCTTGGGAGACGAGCAGTACTTC
many | TRBJ2-1 | - | TRBV7-2 | CASSSPNSDEQFF | TGTGCCAGCAGCTCCCCGAATAGCGATGAGCAGTTCTTC
many | TRBJ2-7 | - | TRBV11-2 | CASSLQRYEQYF | TGTGCCAGCAGCTTACAGAGATACGAGCAGTACTTC
- | TRBJ2-1 | - | TRBV29-1 | CSVDPGNYNEQFF | TGCAGCGTTGATCCGGGTAACTACAATGAGCAGTTCTTC
few | TRBJ2-7 | - | TRBV7-2 | CASSPSSHEQYF | TGTGCCAGCAGCCCTAGCTCACACGAGCAGTACTTC
many | TRBJ2-5 | - | TRBV29-1 | CSVEFGGTETQYF | TGCAGCGTTGAATTCGGCGGGACGGAGACCCAGTACTTC